One and the same sample provided the 3 T cell receptor beta chains below, sequenced in a study of shared clonotypes between healthy human individuals. Generated by immunoSEQ multiplex PCR, the TCRdb table keeps only in-frame clones and is missing some. The data show roughly 490,000 clones, approximately 80% seen once. Sequenced sample: PBMCs. The receptors come from a woman in her forties in good health. Some clones in this sample may be carry-over from other donors' samples.

V gene TRBV19 combines with J gene TRBJ2-1; the match to TRBD1 covers 8 bases. Germline-derived CDR1 and CDR2 are LNHDA and SQIVND (reference sequence). V dropped 5 bases and J dropped 3; count of bases not matched to a gene: 12. This CDR3 comprises 17 residues. The CDR3 loop reads CASSLYETGTGYNEQFF. In nucleotides, the CDR3 is TGTGCCAGTAGTCTATACGAAACCGGGACAGGCTACAATGAGCAGTTCTTC.

The rearrangement links TRBV18 to TRBJ2-2; perhaps TRBD1 as D (5 bases). Trimming cost V 3 bases and J 2 bases, with 10 bases left between them. The germline V gene encodes CDR1 KGHSH and CDR2 LQKENI. The length of the CDR3 is 15 residues. In DNA form, the CDR3 reads TGTGCCAGCTCACCGAGGCAGGGAAACACCGGGGAGCTGTTTTTT. Amino acids: CASSPRQGNTGELFF.

V is TRBV6-1 and J is TRBJ1-4, with D unclear. Germline V gives CDR1 MNHNS, CDR2 SASEGT. Trimming pared 6 bases from V and 7 bases from J, leaving 15 bases between. The CDR3 totals 14 residues. CDR3 sequence: CASSPIGDFEKLFF. DNA for the CDR3: TGTGCCAGCAGCCCTATCGGGGATTTTGAAAAACTGTTTTTT.